One sample yielded the 20 T cell receptor beta chains listed below, sequenced in a study of cytomegalovirus exposure and HLA in healthy donors. 60 Vbeta and 13 Jbeta primers were used in PCR. TCRdb keeps only in-frame clones here, not all; method: immunoSEQ multiplex PCR. Found here are about 150,000 clones, 80% to 90% of them singletons; the top ten hold about 4.3%. Material for sequencing was PBMCs. The source of these receptors is a woman in her forties in good health and CMV-seropositive.

This chain links TRBV7-7 with TRBJ2-3, with 13 bases identical to TRBD2. The junction had 2 bases not matched to a gene; V was cut back by 3 bases and J by 2 bases. Germline values: CDR1 SSHAT, CDR2 FNYEAQ (reference sequence). CDR3 length equals 16 residues. CDR3 sequence reads: CASSLGLAGSTDTQYF. CDR3 coding DNA: TGTGCCAGCAGCTTGGGACTAGCGGGGTCCACAGATACGCAGTATTTT.

This chain joins TRBV2 and TRBJ2-3; D is possibly TRBD1 (5 bases). Germline V lookup: CDR1 SNHLY, CDR2 FYNNEI. Trimming removed 6 bases at V and 5 bases at J, with 12 bases between. The CDR3 is made up of 13 amino acids. CDR3: CASSLQAIDTQYF. CDR3 in DNA: TGTGCCAGCAGCCTACAGGCAATAGATACGCAGTATTTT.

The gene calls are TRBV28 and TRBJ2-5, with 10 bases aligning to TRBD2. Germline-derived CDR1 and CDR2 are MDHEN and SYDVKM. This CDR3 region has 12 residues. Germline trimming cut 7 bases from V and 11 bases from J; bases unmatched to any gene: 7. CDR3 in amino acids: CASTLAGTEQYF. DNA for the CDR3: TGTGCCAGCACACTAGCGGGAACGGAGCAGTACTTC.

As DNA, the CDR3 is TGTGCCAGCAGCTTGGGTGGCGGACAGGGCACCTACGAGCAGTACTTC. Translating it yields CASSLGGGQGTYEQYF. The chain combines TRBV11-1 with TRBJ2-7; TRBD1 matches 8 bases. Germline-derived CDR1 and CDR2 are SGHAT and FQDESV (reference sequence). The CDR3 has 16 amino acids. V lost 3 bases, J lost 2 bases, and 9 bases stayed unmatched.

The V and J genes are TRBV10-3 and TRBJ1-4; 7 bases agree with TRBD1. V was pared by 7 bases and J by 5 bases, with 7 bases of the junction left unmatched. Germline CDR1 reads ENHRY; CDR2 reads SYGVKD. The CDR3 runs to 14 residues. CDR3 nucleotides: TGTGCCATCAATCGAGGGGGCGGAAATGAAAAACTGTTTTTT. It encodes CAINRGGGNEKLFF.

This clone was counted only a few times. The gene calls are TRBV10-3 and TRBJ1-1; no definite D call. Trimming took off 8 bases at V and 4 bases at J, with 8 bases between the two ends. Germline CDR1 ENHRY, CDR2 SYGVKD. This CDR3 is 11 amino acids long. DNA of the CDR3: TGTGCCATCCTAGTAGTCACTGAAGCTTTCTTT. This encodes CAILVVTEAFF.

There are a few counts of this clone. This chain connects TRBV9 to TRBJ2-3; D might be TRBD2 (6 bases). The germline V gene encodes CDR1 SGDLS and CDR2 YYNGEE. This CDR3 is built from 14 residues. V gave up 4 bases and J gave up 0 bases, with 9 bases separating them. CDR3 sequence: CASSRAGSTDTQYF. Written as DNA, the CDR3 is TGTGCCAGCAGCCGGGCGGGAAGCACAGATACGCAGTATTTT.

This clone came up a few times. This chain joins TRBV10-1 and TRBJ2-5, with D possibly TRBD2 on 5 matching bases. The CDR3 spans 14 residues. Germline V gene sequence: CDR1 WNHNN, CDR2 SYGVQD (reference sequence). The V and J ends lost 0 bases and 11 bases respectively, with 16 bases between them. The CDR3 here is CASSESKTSGEQYF. CDR3 coding DNA: TGCGCCAGCAGTGAGTCAAAAACGTCTGGGGAGCAGTACTTC.

This clone was recorded a few times. This chain joins TRBV7-9 and TRBJ2-3, with 14 bases fitting TRBD2. With 7 bases clipped from V and 5 bases from J, the junction kept 8 bases outside the gene matches. The CDR3 consists of 16 residues. CDR1 and CDR2 from the germline V gene are SEHNR and FQNEAQ (reference sequence). The CDR3 DNA reads TGTGCCAGCACCTCGGGACTAGCGGGAGATCTAGATACGCAGTATTTT. As protein: CASTSGLAGDLDTQYF. Full variable domain (missing parts from reference TRBV7-9 and TRBJ2-3): DTGVSQNPRHKITKRGQNVTFRCDPISEHNRLYWYRQTLGQGPEFLTYFQNEAQLEKSRLLSDRFSAERPKGSFSTLEIQRTEQGDSAMYLCASTSGLAGDLDTQYFGPGTRLTVL.

The J gene is TRBJ2-7, the V gene TRBV28; D uncertain. This CDR3 is built from 12 residues. V lost 2 bases and J 4 bases, leaving 6 bases between the germline ends. CDR1 is MDHEN, CDR2 SYDVKM, per germline. CDR3 in DNA: TGTGCCAGCAGTTTAAAGCCTTACGAGCAGTACTTC. Its protein is CASSLKPYEQYF.

The V and J genes are TRBV5-1 and TRBJ2-1; D is possibly TRBD1 (6 bases). Trimming stripped 4 bases from V and 2 bases from J, with 13 bases between. CDR3 size: 15 residues. Looked up from germline, CDR1 is SGHRS and CDR2 is YFSETQ. The CDR3 DNA reads as TGCGCCAGCAGCCCTCAACAGGGTACCTACAATGAGCAGTTCTTC. This codes for CASSPQQGTYNEQFF. Together with reference TRBV5-1 and TRBJ2-1, the CDR3 gives the full variable domain: KAGVTQTPRYLIKTRGQQVTLSCSPISGHRSVSWYQQTPGQGLQFLFEYFSETQRNKGNFPGRFSGRQFSNSRSEMNVSTLELGDSALYLCASSPQQGTYNEQFFGPGTRLTVL.

The V gene is TRBV11-1, the J gene TRBJ2-2; D not resolved. V was clipped by 1 base and J by 6 bases, with 6 bases between them. The CDR3 sequence is 13 residues long. Germline V gives CDR1 SGHAT, CDR2 FQDESV (reference sequence). The CDR3 region has the DNA TGTGCCAGCAGCTTAGATAATCCCGGGGAGCTGTTTTTT. Protein: CASSLDNPGELFF.

V usage is TRBV28 and J usage is TRBJ1-5; 7 bases fit TRBD1. After removal of 5 bases from V and 9 bases from J, the junction contained 4 bases not matched to a gene. Germline loops: CDR1 MDHEN, CDR2 SYDVKM. The CDR3 has 12 amino acids. The CDR3 region has the DNA TGTGCCAGCAGTCCACAGGGGCGGCCCCAGCATTTT. This translates into CASSPQGRPQHF.

The rearrangement links TRBV7-8 to TRBJ2-5; the match to TRBD1 covers 7 bases. CDR1 SGHVS and CDR2 FQNEAQ come from the germline V gene. The CDR3 sequence is 15 residues long. After removal of 7 bases from V and 2 bases from J, the junction contained 10 bases not matched to a gene. The CDR3 region is CASIYEGARQETQYF. The CDR3 DNA follows: TGTGCCAGCATCTACGAGGGGGCGAGACAAGAGACCCAGTACTTC.

This clone came up once. The rearrangement uses TRBV30 and TRBJ1-4; TRBD1 aligns across 9 bases. Germline values: CDR1 GTSNPN, CDR2 SVGIG (reference sequence). V lost 2 bases, J lost 6 bases, and 10 bases stayed unmatched. This CDR3 comprises 16 residues. The chain's CDR3 is CAWSYSRTGVDEKLFF. For the CDR3, the DNA is TGTGCCTGGAGTTACTCAAGGACAGGGGTGGATGAAAAACTGTTTTTT.

This sequence joins TRBV7-8 and TRBJ2-7; D unresolved. The CDR3 sequence is 11 residues long. Looked up from germline, CDR1 is SGHVS and CDR2 is FQNEAQ. The V end was cut by 3 bases, the J end by 6 bases, with 6 bases between. DNA for the CDR3: TGTGCCAGCAGCTTTGGCGGCGAGCAGTACTTC. Residues: CASSFGGEQYF.

The V gene is TRBV4-2, the J gene TRBJ2-2, with D perhaps TRBD2 (6 bases). CDR3 size: 18 residues. The V end lost 0 bases, the J end lost 1 base, and 15 bases lay between the germline ends. CDR1 and CDR2 (germline): LGHNA, YNFKEQ. CDR3: CASSQEWVRAGNTGELFF. Written as DNA, the CDR3 is TGTGCCAGCAGCCAAGAGTGGGTTCGAGCGGGGAACACCGGGGAGCTGTTTTTT.

This chain links TRBV9 with TRBJ2-3; the match to TRBD2 covers 11 bases. Germline lookup yields CDR1 SGDLS and CDR2 YYNGEE. After removal of 0 bases from V and 8 bases from J, the junction contained 5 bases not matched to a gene. This CDR3 has 15 residues. CDR3 sequence (DNA): TGTGCCAGCAGCGTAGATAGCGGGGGGGCCTTTACGCAGTATTTT. Its protein product is CASSVDSGGAFTQYF.

The chain employs TRBV6-4 and TRBJ1-5, with D uncertain. The CDR3 covers 13 residues. Per germline, CDR1 MRHNA and CDR2 SNTAGT. Trimming removed 3 bases at V and 5 bases at J, with 8 bases between. Here the CDR3 reads CASSEHRDQPQHF. The CDR3 nucleotides are TGTGCCAGCAGTGAACACCGGGATCAGCCCCAGCATTTT.

This clone appeared a few times. The CDR3 region has the DNA TGTGCAAGTCGTCCACAGGGTTGGGCTTACTCTGGGGCCAACGTCCTGACTTTC. Its translation is CASRPQGWAYSGANVLTF. V usage is TRBV12-2 and J usage is TRBJ2-6; the table calls TRBD1, which could not be checked here. TRBV12-2 is a pseudogene locus. This CDR3 region has 18 residues.